This entry lists 4 T cell receptor beta chains sequenced from one sample in a study of cytomegalovirus exposure and HLA in healthy donors. PCR was performed using 60 Vbeta and 13 Jbeta primers. The method was immunoSEQ multiplex PCR; TCRdb's version includes in-frame clones alone and lacks a portion of them. In the table there are 210,000 or so clones, roughly 81% of which are singletons. Material: PBMCs. The receptors originated from a woman under 40 in good health and CMV-seropositive.

The chain employs TRBV20-1 and TRBJ1-2; D is unresolved. CDR1 and CDR2 from the germline V gene are DFQATT and SNEGSKA (reference sequence). The V and J ends lost 2 bases and 3 bases respectively, with 4 bases between them. The CDR3 is made up of 11 amino acids. CDR3 residues: CSARQDYGYTF. The CDR3 nucleotides read TGCAGTGCTAGACAGGACTATGGCTACACCTTC.

The CDR3 here is CASSDGESSYNEQFF. DNA for the CDR3: TGTGCCAGCAGTGACGGTGAGAGCTCCTACAATGAGCAGTTCTTC. This chain connects TRBV6-4 to TRBJ2-1; no clear D. CDR3 length: 15 residues. The V gene's germline CDR1 is MRHNA and CDR2 SNTAGT. V was shortened by 2 bases and J by 0 bases, with 8 bases between the two germline ends.

V is TRBV7-2 and J is TRBJ2-7; D gene unclear. The CDR3 sequence is 15 residues long. Germline V CDR1 and CDR2: SGHTA, FQGNSA. The V end lost 1 base, the J end lost 0 bases, and 10 bases lay between the germline ends. CDR3 sequence (DNA): TGTGCCAGCAGCTTAGTTGCACAGCCCTCCTACGAGCAGTACTTC. It translates to CASSLVAQPSYEQYF.

The chain uses TRBV5-1 and TRBJ2-7, with 12 nucleotides matching TRBD2. CDR3 length equals 16 residues. CDR1 and CDR2 (germline): SGHRS, YFSETQ. V gave up 7 bases and J gave up 3 bases; unmatched junction bases: 11. CDR3: CASAPLAGGPSYEQYF. CDR3 nucleotides: TGCGCCAGCGCCCCACTAGCGGGAGGACCCAGCTACGAGCAGTACTTC.